Each of the 20 T cell receptor beta chains below was sequenced from the same sample in a study of T cells in Graves' hyperthyroidism and ophthalmopathy. Using RNA transcripts as the source, TCR beta CDR3 regions were amplified. The HTBI primer set was used in a first-round RT-PCR of the TCR CDR3. TCRdb re-derived calls from the multiplex PCR reads in MiXCR, one entry per CDR3 protein. The repertoire consists of some 300,000 distinct CDR3 sequences, with about 14% occurring once and the leading ten covering almost 8%. The sequenced sample consisted of blood. The receptors here all came from a woman aged 25 to 39 with Graves' hyperthyroidism that later progressed to Graves' ophthalmopathy.

This clonotype was observed a single time. J is TRBJ1-4 and V is TRBV28, with D possibly TRBD1 on 5 matching bases. CDR3 size: 15 residues. Germline lookup yields CDR1 MDHEN and CDR2 SYDVKM. Trimming removed 0 bases from V and 8 bases from J, with 13 bases in between. In DNA form, the CDR3 reads TGTGCCAGCAGTTTATGGGGACGGGGGTGGGAAAAACTGTTTTTT. This translates into CASSLWGRGWEKLFF.

This chain connects TRBV7-9 to TRBJ2-7, with 10 bases identical to TRBD2. The V and J ends lost 5 bases and 2 bases, in that order; junction bases with no gene match: 3. CDR3 length: 14 residues. From germline, CDR1 is SEHNR and CDR2 FQNEAQ (reference sequence). CDR3 coding DNA: TGTGCCAGCAGCGGGAGCGGGAGGGCCTACGAGCAGTACTTC. Its protein is CASSGSGRAYEQYF. The full variable domain, its missing parts supplied by reference TRBV7-9 and TRBJ2-7, is DTGVSQNPRHKITKRGQNVTFRCDPISEHNRLYWYRQTLGQGPEFLTYFQNEAQLEKSRLLSDRFSAERPKGSFSTLEIQRTEQGDSAMYLCASSGSGRAYEQYFGPGTRLTVT.

The sample holds many counts of this clonotype. The chain has TRBV6-5 and TRBJ2-5; 9 nucleotides match TRBD2. This CDR3 spans 15 amino acids. J was trimmed by 7 bases and V by 4 bases; bases with no gene match: 10. Germline V gene lookup returns CDR1 MNHEY and CDR2 SVGAGI. The CDR3 here is CASSFETSGQGTQYF. The CDR3, as DNA: TGTGCCAGCAGTTTCGAGACTAGCGGCCAGGGGACCCAGTACTTC.

This clonotype has a count of ten or more. The chain recombines TRBV28 with TRBJ2-1; 8 bases align to TRBD2. Germline CDR1 reads MDHEN; CDR2 reads SYDVKM. V shed 4 bases, J shed 9 bases, and the junction held 11 bases outside the gene matches. The CDR3 length is 15 residues. CDR3 amino acids: CASSSWTSYLTEQFF. The CDR3 DNA follows: TGTGCCAGCAGTTCCTGGACTAGCTACTTGACTGAGCAGTTCTTC.

The rearrangement uses TRBV20-1 and TRBJ1-1; D uncertain. The germline gives CDR1 DFQATT, CDR2 SNEGSKA (reference sequence). Trimming removed 6 bases at V and 0 bases at J, with 11 bases between. CDR3 size: 13 residues. The CDR3 sequence: CSAPRAVNTEAFF. CDR3 nucleotides: TGCAGTGCCCCTCGGGCAGTGAACACTGAAGCTTTCTTT.

This clonotype was counted ten times or more. V is TRBV7-9 and J is TRBJ1-5, with D possibly being TRBD1 (6 bases). The CDR3 has 16 amino acids. Trimming cost V 1 base and J 3 bases, with 13 bases left between them. The germline gives CDR1 SEHNR, CDR2 FQNEAQ (reference sequence). The CDR3 is CASSLVSGGLNQPQHF. CDR3 in DNA: TGTGCCAGCAGCTTAGTGTCGGGGGGGCTCAATCAGCCCCAGCATTTT.

This clonotype was recorded many times. The rearrangement uses TRBV10-3 and TRBJ2-1; D perhaps matches TRBD1 (5 bases). Germline CDR1 and CDR2: ENHRY and SYGVKD. The CDR3 totals 13 residues. V dropped 2 bases and J dropped 6 bases, with 8 bases sitting between them. The CDR3: CAISESRVNEQFF. The CDR3 nucleotides read TGTGCCATCAGTGAGAGCAGGGTCAATGAGCAGTTCTTC.

Ten or more counts support this clonotype. The chain links TRBV20-1 to TRBJ2-3; TRBD1 might be the D (7 bases). The CDR3 extends over 15 amino acids. V was shortened by 0 bases and J by 3 bases, with 13 bases between the two germline ends. Germline V lookup: CDR1 DFQATT, CDR2 SNEGSKA (reference sequence). This CDR3 reads CSARDQGGRTDTQYF. CDR3 bases: TGCAGTGCTAGAGATCAGGGGGGTAGGACAGATACGCAGTATTTT.

The genes are TRBV20-1 and TRBJ2-1; D is perhaps TRBD2 (5 bases). V lost 3 bases and J 6 bases, leaving 27 bases between the germline ends. The CDR3 runs 18 residues. Germline assignment: CDR1 DFQATT and CDR2 SNEGSKA (reference sequence). This CDR3 is CSASSASSIGRAGNEQFF. DNA of the CDR3: TGCAGTGCTAGTAGTGCCAGCAGTATAGGTCGCGCGGGCAATGAGCAGTTCTTC.

This clonotype was seen a handful of times. The chain is built from TRBV6-1 and TRBJ1-1, with D possibly TRBD1 on 5 matching bases. Germline V CDR1 and CDR2: MNHNS, SASEGT. With 7 bases removed from V and 6 bases from J, the gap between germline ends came to 9 bases. The CDR3 consists of 11 residues. In DNA form, the CDR3 reads TGTGCCAGCAAACTAGGGGCTGAAGCTTTCTTT. Protein: CASKLGAEAFF.

The V gene is TRBV6-5, the J gene TRBJ2-7; TRBD1 matches 8 bases. The junction had 8 bases not matched to a gene; V was cut back by 5 bases and J by 2 bases. The CDR3 totals 15 residues. The germline CDR1 and CDR2 sequences are MNHEY and SVGAGI. This chain's CDR3 is CASSHWTGTTYEQYF. The CDR3, as DNA: TGTGCCAGCAGTCACTGGACAGGGACAACCTACGAGCAGTACTTC.

In its sample, this clonotype was seen many times. The chain recombines TRBV24-1 with TRBJ1-2, with D tentatively TRBD1 (5 bases). Per the germline V gene, CDR1 is KGHDR and CDR2 is SFDVKD. Deletions cut 2 bases from V and 10 bases from J, with 16 bases between. The CDR3 loop spans 14 amino acids. Here the CDR3 reads CATSDSRRGTSYTF. The CDR3 bases are TGTGCCACCAGTGATTCCAGAAGGGGAACCTCCTACACCTTC.

As for this clonotype: A read error may produce the germline difference seen at one junction end. The CDR3 is CASSQGVMNTEAFF. The DNA for the CDR3 is TGTGCCAGCAGCCAGGGGGTTATGAACACTGAAGCCTTCTTT. This chain links TRBV7-2 with TRBJ1-1, with 7 bases identical to TRBD1. The CDR3 loop spans 14 amino acids. The germline V gene encodes CDR1 SGHTA and CDR2 FQGNSA.

In its sample, this clonotype was seen a few times. The chain uses TRBV6-5 and TRBJ2-7; TRBD2 is a possible D gene (6 bases). V lost 2 bases and J lost 2, with 13 bases in between. CDR1 MNHEY and CDR2 SVGAGI come from the germline V gene. The CDR3 contains 15 residues. CDR3 nucleotides: TGTGCCAGCAGTTACGATCTGGCTAGCGCCTACGAGCAGTACTTC. Protein: CASSYDLASAYEQYF.

This clonotype was recorded many times. The chain recombines TRBV5-1 with TRBJ2-3, with TRBD2 identical over 7 bases. J was trimmed by 6 bases and V by 3 bases; bases with no gene match: 13. CDR3 length: 16 residues. The V gene's germline CDR1 is SGHRS and CDR2 YFSETQ. DNA for the CDR3: TGCGCCAGCAGCTCGCGCACGCGGGAGAAGGGGGATACGCAGTATTTT. The encoded protein is CASSSRTREKGDTQYF.

In this sample, this clonotype turned up a few times. Germline and junction disagree at one end, which may indicate a read error. The rearrangement joins TRBV13 to TRBJ1-1; no clear D. The germline V gene has CDR1 PRHDT and CDR2 FYEKMQ (reference sequence). The CDR3 is 19 amino acids. The CDR3 DNA follows: TGCGCCAGCAGCCTACAGACTGCTGGAGAGACCCCATCCCCGCCTGAAGCTTTCTTT. Protein sequence: CASSLQTAGETPSPPEAFF.

A few counts support this clonotype. V is TRBV4-3 and J is TRBJ2-1, with a possible D match to TRBD2 (6 bases). V was trimmed by 1 base and J by 15 bases, leaving 19 bases between them. The CDR3 loop spans 14 amino acids. Germline CDR1 LGHNA, CDR2 YSLEER. The CDR3 sequence: CASSQGSLAGNLFF. The CDR3 region has the DNA TGCGCCAGCAGCCAAGGATCACTAGCTGGCAATTTGTTCTTC.

This clonotype was counted at least ten times. This sequence joins TRBV5-1 and TRBJ2-1, with TRBD2 matching over 13 bases. The CDR3 totals 17 residues. CDR1 is SGHRS, CDR2 YFSETQ, per germline. Trimming removed 0 bases from V and 4 bases from J; junction bases left unmatched: 4. CDR3 DNA: TGCGCCAGCAGCTTGGGGGGACTAGCGGGATTTTACAATGAGCAGTTCTTC. Its translation is CASSLGGLAGFYNEQFF.

This clonotype has a count of ten or more. The CDR3 sequence is CASSFNRGYEQYF. The CDR3 DNA is TGTGCCAGCAGCTTTAACAGGGGCTACGAGCAGTACTTC. The V gene is TRBV11-1, the J gene TRBJ2-7; 7 nucleotides agree with TRBD1. The CDR3 loop spans 13 amino acids. After removal of 3 bases from V and 3 bases from J, the junction contained 2 bases not matched to a gene. The germline V gene encodes CDR1 SGHAT and CDR2 FQDESV (reference sequence).

This clonotype occurred a few times. A much more abundant neighbour one base away suggests this may be a read error. The rearrangement uses TRBV18 and TRBJ2-1; 7 bases match TRBD1. This CDR3 region has 16 residues. With V trimmed by 4 bases and J by 2 bases, 8 bases remained unmatched. CDR1 is KGHSH and CDR2 is LQKENI in the germline V gene. The CDR3 nucleotides are TGTGCCAGCTCACGCCTCCCGACAGGGACCTACAATGAGCAGTTCTTC. Amino acid sequence: CASSRLPTGTYNEQFF.